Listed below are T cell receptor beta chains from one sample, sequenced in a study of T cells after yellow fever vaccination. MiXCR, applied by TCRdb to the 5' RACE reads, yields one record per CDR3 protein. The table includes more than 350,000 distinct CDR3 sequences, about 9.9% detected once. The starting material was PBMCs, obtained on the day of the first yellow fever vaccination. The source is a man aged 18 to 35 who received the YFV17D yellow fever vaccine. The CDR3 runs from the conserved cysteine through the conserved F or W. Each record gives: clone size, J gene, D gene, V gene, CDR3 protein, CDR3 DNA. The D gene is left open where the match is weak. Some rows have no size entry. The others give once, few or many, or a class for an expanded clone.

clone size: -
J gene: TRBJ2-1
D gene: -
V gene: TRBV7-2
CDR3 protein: CASRDSRWNEQFF
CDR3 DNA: TGTGCCAGCAGAGACTCACGGTGGAATGAGCAGTTCTTC

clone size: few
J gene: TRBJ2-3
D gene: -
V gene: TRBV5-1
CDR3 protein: CASSFLATDTQYF
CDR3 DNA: TGCGCCAGCAGCTTTCTAGCTACAGATACGCAGTATTTT

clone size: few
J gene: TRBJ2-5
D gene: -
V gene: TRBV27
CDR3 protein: CASSLRTGTAPWETQYF
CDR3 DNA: TGTGCCAGCAGTTTGCGAACCGGGACTGCCCCCTGGGAGACCCAGTACTTC

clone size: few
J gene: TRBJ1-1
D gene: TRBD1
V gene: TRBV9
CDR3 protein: CASSIGGAGSEAFF
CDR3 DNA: TGTGCCAGCAGCATAGGGGGCGCGGGTTCTGAAGCTTTCTTT

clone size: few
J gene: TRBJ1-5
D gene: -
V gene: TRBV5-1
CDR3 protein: CASSSRVIGSNQPQHF
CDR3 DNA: TGCGCCAGCAGCTCCAGGGTAATCGGGAGCAATCAGCCCCAGCATTTT

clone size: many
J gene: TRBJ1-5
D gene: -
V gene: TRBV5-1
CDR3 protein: CASSLLGPDQPQHF
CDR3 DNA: TGCGCCAGCAGCTTGTTGGGCCCCGATCAGCCCCAGCATTTT

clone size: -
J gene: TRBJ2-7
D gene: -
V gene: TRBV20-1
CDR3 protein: CSARGAGAYEQYF
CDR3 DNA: TGCAGTGCTAGAGGGGCAGGGGCCTACGAGCAGTACTTC

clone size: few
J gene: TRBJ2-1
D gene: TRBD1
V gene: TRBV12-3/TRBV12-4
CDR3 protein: CASSPPGQGANEQFF
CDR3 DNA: TGTGCCAGCAGTCCTCCGGGACAGGGGGCCAATGAGCAGTTCTTC

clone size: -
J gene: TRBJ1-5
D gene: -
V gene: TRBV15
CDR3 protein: CATSRDRYNQPQHF
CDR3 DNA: TGTGCCACCAGCAGGGACAGATACAATCAGCCCCAGCATTTT

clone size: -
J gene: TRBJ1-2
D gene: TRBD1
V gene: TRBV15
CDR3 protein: CATSRAGTAGLNYGYTF
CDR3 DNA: TGTGCCACCAGCAGAGCAGGGACAGCCGGGCTTAACTATGGCTACACCTTC